This TCR beta chain was retrieved from a study of human T cells and chemical hapten exposure. TCRdb reanalysed the RACE reads using MiXCR and keeps one entry per CDR3 protein. The data show tens of thousands of distinct CDR3 sequences, 11% seen once. The time point: patch test 3, about 24 weeks after DPC sensitization. Specified treatment: therapeutic diphenylcyclopropenone sensitization with weekly scalp DPC. General study findings and limits: Expanded TCRs showed more large CDR3 clusters than pre-sensitization or healthy control sets. With regard to DPC sensitization, TCRs above 1 in 1000 frequency did not change.

The CDR3 totals 15 residues. Germline V CDR1 and CDR2: SGHVS, FQNEAQ. The ends lost 3 bases at V and 6 bases at J; junction bases unmatched: 4. As to this clonotype: Its antigen is not known.

This TCR was recovered from a woman aged 50 to 65 with alopecia areata. Some clones in this sample may be carry-over from other donors' samples. The chain joins TRBV7-8 to TRBJ2-4; 11 bases line up with TRBD2. Source: whole blood, taken in connection with sensitization to the hapten diphenylcyclopropenone (DPC). CDR3 sequence: CASSFTSGSRNIQYF. The CDR3 nucleotides are TGTGCCAGCAGCTTCACTAGCGGGAGCAGAAACATTCAGTACTTC.